This TCR beta chain emerged from a study of OX40 agonist ivuxolimab in advanced cancers. Study-wide context: Treatment received earlier with anti-PD-1, anti-PD-L1 or anti-CTLA-4 agents was allowed, and over 30% had some. Regarding the study as a whole: In the expanded peripheral T cells, antigen specificity was never determined. Certain nonresponders likewise exhibited a low normalized T-cell clonal expansion.

Comments on this clone: What it binds is unknown.

Germline V CDR1 and CDR2: LNHNV, YYDKDF (reference sequence). This CDR3 has 15 residues. Between the trimmed V and J ends, which lost 0 bases and 7 bases, there was a span of 12 bases. TCRdb's copy holds only in-frame clones and misses some; the assay was immunoSEQ multiplex PCR. The sample lists about 82,000 clones, 91% occurring once. Here the sequenced sample was CD4+ or CD8+ T cells sorted from blood, taken in a trial of the OX40 agonist ivuxolimab. This clonotype was sampled from an adult with an advanced solid tumor such as melanoma, head and neck, liver or kidney cancer. V and J are TRBV15 and TRBJ2-2; D may be TRBD1 or TRBD2 (7 bases each). CDR3 in amino acids: CATSRDTGEGGELFF. As DNA, the CDR3 is TGTGCCACCAGCAGAGATACAGGGGAGGGCGGGGAGCTGTTTTTT.